This T cell receptor (beta chain) came from a study of blood T cell repertoires in COVID-19. Clinical history reported by participants formed the basis on which cohorts were assigned. The ends were cut back, 1 base at V and 0 bases at J, with 5 bases in the middle. The germline gives CDR1 SGHRS, CDR2 YFSETQ. The CDR3 extends over 15 amino acids. Assay: immunoSEQ multiplex PCR; the TCRdb copy retains only in-frame clones and omits some. The table lists 350,000 to 450,000 clones, just under 90% of them singletons. The V call is TRBV5-1, the J call TRBJ2-6; D not resolved. What was sequenced was PBMCs or T cells enriched from blood (not recorded which). This TCR was recovered from a woman aged 25 to 39 who had recovered from COVID-19. The CDR3 DNA is TGCGCCAGCAGCTTGCCTAGCTCTGGGGCCAACGTCCTGACTTTC. This gives the protein CASSLPSSGANVLTF.